This T cell receptor beta chain is drawn from a study of cytomegalovirus exposure and HLA in healthy donors (dated by TCRdb to the late 2010s). Looking at the study overall: An earlier analysis of 587 of the donors reported 276 Gb of sequence data and 90 million to 120 million unique TCR beta sequences obtained from about 170 million T cells. Rather than using new phenotypic data, the later analysis identified candidate immune exposures from TCR beta sequences and from how often those sequences occurred across donors. To decide whether each TCR beta V gene segment behaved as functional or pseudogenic, an earlier analysis of some 600 of the donors relied on high-throughput TCR beta sequencing. High-throughput TCR immunosequencing, statistical association of individual TCRs with disease status, and machine learning were combined to predict cytomegalovirus infection status. The study aimed to test whether signatures of past pathogen exposure could be identified by cataloging public T cell receptors. HLA typing covered class I and class II loci at four-digit resolution. Alongside the repertoire data, information on donor age, sex, ethnicity and CMV serostatus was compiled. The study used immunosequencing to profile the T cell repertoires of approximately 640 subjects and linked those repertoires to cytomegalovirus serostatus. Approximately 310 gigabases of sequencing data and tens of millions of unique TCR sequences were included in an early release covering roughly 600 HLA-typed donors. The genetic ancestry cluster associated with self-reported Caucasian donors included 81% of the approximately 410 genotyped donors. Five DR-DQ haplotypes were handled as single units for association and clustering, since linkage in the cohort was strong. Besides the first cohort of around 700 subjects, a separate validation cohort made up of over a hundred different subjects was used. Every repertoire in the discovery cohort had been generated on one and the same sequencing platform. Across about 380 genotyped donors of the cohort, an average of roughly 200,000 unique TCR beta nucleotide sequences per donor were sequenced, and roughly 18% of those sequences were non-productive. In a later genetic analysis, genome-wide SNP genotypes for about 55% of the 666 donors were used, and that subset was treated as a discovery cohort. The number of donors typed differed by locus, with 629-630 for A, B, C, DRB1 and DQB1, approximately 500 for DQA1, approximately 580 for DPA1, and some 470 for DPB1. A later analysis re-analyzed previously published TCR beta repertoires from several hundred donors and added high-resolution HLA genotyping to study TCR occurrence patterns.

Library prep was done by the immunoSEQ multiplex PCR assay. For the multiplex PCR, a mixture combining 60 forward primers for TCR Vbeta segments and 13 reverse primers for TCR Jbeta segments was used. Amplification of the CDR3 region of rearranged TCR beta genes was performed with a multiplex PCR assay on genomic DNA. On the Illumina HiSeq System, the amplified TCR beta libraries were sequenced as 87-base-pair reads. Under the source paper's analysis protocol: In a later analysis, approximately 74 million unique TCR beta chains were counted across the roughly 670 repertoires, and roughly 11 million of these chains were shared by at least two donors. Raw reads were error-corrected and collapsed into unique sequences by a nearest-neighbor algorithm in which closely related sequences were merged to remove PCR and sequencing errors. CDR3 sequences were aligned to IMGT reference sequences to assign V, D and J gene segments. Each retained sequence needed at least a six-nucleotide match to both a V gene segment and a J gene segment. Rearrangements were classified as productive when the CDR3 lacked stop codons and remained in frame with V and J, and all other rearrangements were classified as non-productive. CDR3 was defined by IMGT convention, running from the second conserved V-encoded cysteine to the conserved J-encoded phenylalanine. The earlier analysis of approximately 590 of the donors excluded any sequence lacking an unambiguous match to a single V gene segment. An earlier analysis of several hundred of the donors classified V segments as functional when productive rearrangements were above 56.7% and as segregating when the standard deviation between donors was above 5%. A statistical classification framework was built for diagnosing cytomegalovirus status from the catalog of TCR beta chain sequences. A later analysis assigned V and J genes by comparing TCR nucleotide sequences with IMGT/GENE-DB human TR gene sequences. The TCRdist pipeline was used in a later analysis to assign CDR3 sequences and most-parsimonious VDJ recombination scenarios. In a later analysis, every TCR beta chain was defined by the combination of its CDR3 amino acid sequence and its V-gene family, and reads without a unique V-gene family were dropped. To address suspected cross-contamination and a sequencing artifact, a later analysis removed a few hundred highly shared, low-generation-probability nucleotide sequences. A later analysis calculated a clonal expansion index for each public chain from normalized within-repertoire ranks of inferred template counts. Generation probabilities in a later analysis came from a VDJ recombination model fitted to out-of-frame rearrangements, and those results were checked against IGoR. In a later analysis, TCR-TCR, TCR-HLA and TCR-CMV co-occurrence was scored with hypergeometric tests, and a repertoire-size bias correction was applied to TCR pairs. In a later analysis, false discovery rates were estimated by permuting HLA or CMV assignments 20 times. In a later analysis, co-occurring TCRs were grouped using DBSCAN, and TCRdist sequence similarity was added for clustering within HLA-allele-positive subsets. Co-occurrence clustering excluded repertoires with fewer than 30,000 or more than 120,000 public chains, plus five with anomalous nucleotide sharing. Held by TCRdb, this immuneACCESS table contains in-frame sequences only and omits some clones. Under half of the omission traces to an unresolved V gene where checked; the cause of the rest is unknown. The V and J calls and clone size are taken from that table; D and trimming were inferred from the DNA. The sample table shows roughly 130,000 clones, and under 85% are seen once. The ten largest clones add up to more than 1.5% of the sample.

The cohort was made up of approximately 670 healthy bone marrow donors. At the time of sampling, all cohort members were nominally healthy, though unrecorded immune exposures were likely present. The donor tested CMV seronegative and was one of the 352 seronegative cohort members. Every donor gave a peripheral blood sample, and the peripheral blood mononuclear cells from that sample were used for TCR beta sequencing. Genomic DNA extraction from the blood cell samples was performed with the Qiagen DNeasy Blood Extraction Kit. The germline V gene specifies SGDLS as CDR1 and YYNGEE as CDR2. The CDR3 numbers 16 residues from cysteine through phenylalanine. Only the CDR3 DNA is retained, 48 bases long and in frame from the first base. Ends trimmed: V by 3 bases, J by 7 bases; bases unmatched to a gene: 12. To note about this clone: The clone's antigen remains unknown. Base qualities were left out, and no much larger clone turns up one base away.

The research as a whole found: The authors suggested that the approach could potentially be generalized to other disease states and immunological phenotypes. The classifier was reported to diagnose cytomegalovirus status with high specificity and sensitivity in both the original cohort and the validation cohort. Presence/absence analyses assumed roughly uniform sequencing depth across donors, an assumption that may not hold. Because the 87-base-pair reads could not distinguish some IMGT-functional V segments, including TRBV6-2 and TRBV6-3, those segments were excluded. A cluster of highly shared sequence variants was judged likely to represent a technical artifact of the sequencing pipeline. In a later analysis, most CMV-associated TCR beta chains were found to appear HLA-restricted, with HLA associations seemingly driven largely by CMV exposure. In a later analysis, TCR association rates were found to vary across HLA loci, with the most associated TCRs seen for DRB1 alleles and the fewest for HLA-C alleles. Several of the top co-occurrence clusters appeared to be linked to parvovirus B19, influenza, CMV and Epstein-Barr virus, according to a later analysis. Seventeen rarely observed V segments, including chromosome 9 orphons, were excluded from the earlier analysis of several hundred of the donors because counts were too low. For the cohort, immune exposure information was limited to CMV serostatus. Because HLA typing was unavailable for some donors at each locus, only the typed subset was used in association tests. Compared with the roughly 700-donor mean, donors in an Asian-associated ancestry cluster had fewer N-insertions in productive TCRs, according to a later genetic analysis. Three of the identified cytomegalovirus-associated TCR beta chains were confirmed in vitro to be specific for cytomegalovirus antigens. The study listed around 160 TCR beta chains as associated with cytomegalovirus. Linkage disequilibrium might explain the correlated functional status among segregating V segments, but an unknown experimental factor could not be excluded. A further reported finding was that TCR beta sequences accurately predicted the HLA-A and HLA-B alleles for most subjects in the first cohort. Specific HLA alleles were associated with 15,000 to 20,000 TCR beta sequences at a false discovery rate of 0.05 in a later analysis. This cohort had only TCR beta chains sequenced, and the lack of alpha or paired-chain data limited which features could be detected. A later genetic analysis associated a missense DCLRE1C variant with V-gene and J-gene trimming of TCR beta chains, and an independent cohort replicated the association. An earlier analysis of some 590 of the donors showed that most TCR beta V segments appeared in productive rearrangements either about 87% or about 30% of the time, which broadly matched IMGT annotations. Most TCR sequences were seen in very few donors, while some public TCRs were found in many individuals. Assigning TCR associations to individual alleles was difficult when HLA alleles, especially DR and DQ, strongly co-occurred. In a later analysis, HLA-associated TCR beta chains were found to be more clonally expanded and to have lower generation probabilities than equally common non-associated chains.

The sample consisted of PBMCs. The receptor chain draws on TRBV9 and TRBJ2-1; TRBD2 fits 8 bases in the junction. The source of this sequence is a boy younger than 18 in good health and CMV-seronegative. The CDR3 in this case is CASSASGGGPGNEQFF. The nucleotide sequence reads as follows: TGTGCCAGCAGCGCGTCCGGGGGGGGGCCGGGGAATGAGCAGTTCTTC.